A selection of T cell receptor beta chains follows, all from one sample in a study. TCRdb analysed the multiplex PCR reads with MiXCR anew, one entry per CDR3 protein. The sample holds about 650 distinct CDR3 sequences, under 4.5% seen once. Source material: Tregs sorted from blood. The receptors shown here come from a female donor with breast cancer. The CDR3 runs from the conserved cysteine through the conserved F or W. The D gene is left open where the match is weak. Clone size appears in some rows only: once, few, many, or a class for an expanded clone.

J | D | size | V | DNA | CDR3
TRBJ1-2 | - | many | TRBV12-3/TRBV12-4 | TGTGCCAGCAGTTTAGCGGAGGACACCGGCTATGGCTACACCTTC | CASSLAEDTGYGYTF
TRBJ1-2 | - | large | TRBV12-3/TRBV12-4 | TGTGCCAGCACTATCCGGGGCACCTCTAACTATGGCTACACCTTC | CASTIRGTSNYGYTF
TRBJ1-2 | TRBD1 | large | TRBV12-3/TRBV12-4 | TGTGCCAGCAGCAGGGACAGCCGGCGGCTCTATAACTATGGCTACACCTTC | CASSRDSRRLYNYGYTF
TRBJ1-2 | - | large | TRBV12-3/TRBV12-4 | TGTGCCAGCAGTCCCAGCGACAGGATCTATGGCTACACCTTC | CASSPSDRIYGYTF
TRBJ1-2 | TRBD1 | medium-sized | TRBV12-3/TRBV12-4 | TGTGCCAGCAGCCCGGACAGGGCCCTACATGGCTACACCTTC | CASSPDRALHGYTF
TRBJ1-2 | - | large | TRBV12-3/TRBV12-4 | TGTGCCAGCAGTTCAGGGATACTTAACTATGGCTACACCTTC | CASSSGILNYGYTF
TRBJ1-2 | TRBD1 | large | TRBV12-3/TRBV12-4 | TGTGCCAGCAGTCTAGGGGACAGAGCTAACTATGGCTACACCTTC | CASSLGDRANYGYTF
TRBJ1-2 | - | medium-sized | TRBV12-3/TRBV12-4 | TGTGCCAGCAGTTTAACGGGCCCTCCGAGAGGTGGCTACACCTTC | CASSLTGPPRGGYTF
TRBJ1-2 | - | large | TRBV12-3/TRBV12-4 | TGTGCCAGCAGTTTATCAGGGGACGATGGCTACACCTTC | CASSLSGDDGYTF
TRBJ1-2 | - | medium-sized | TRBV12-3/TRBV12-4 | TGTGCCAGCAGTTTAGAGGGAGGGGCAGGAGGAGGCTACACCTTC | CASSLEGGAGGGYTF
TRBJ1-2 | - | medium-sized | TRBV12-3/TRBV12-4 | TGTGCCAGCAGTTTAGGACAGGTGGGCTCACAAGGCTACACCTTC | CASSLGQVGSQGYTF
TRBJ1-2 | - | medium-sized | TRBV12-3/TRBV12-4 | TGTGCCAGCAGTTTAGGAACAGGATTGACCTATGGCTACACCTTC | CASSLGTGLTYGYTF
TRBJ1-2 | TRBD1 | large | TRBV12-3/TRBV12-4 | TGTGCCAGCAGTCCGACAGGGACCTATGGCTACACCTTC | CASSPTGTYGYTF
TRBJ1-2 | TRBD1 | large | TRBV12-3/TRBV12-4 | TGTGCCAGCAGTCCCGGACAGGGCGATGGCTACACCTTC | CASSPGQGDGYTF
TRBJ1-2 | - | large | TRBV12-3/TRBV12-4 | TGTGCCAGCAGTTTTCAGCACCCTGGCTACACCTTC | CASSFQHPGYTF
TRBJ1-2 | - | medium-sized | TRBV12-3/TRBV12-4 | TGTGCCAGCAGTTTAAGGGATCGGGGCTACACCTTC | CASSLRDRGYTF
TRBJ1-2 | TRBD1 | medium-sized | TRBV12-3/TRBV12-4 | TGTGCCAGCAGAACGGGACAGGGGACCTATGGCTACACCTTC | CASRTGQGTYGYTF
TRBJ1-2 | - | medium-sized | TRBV12-3/TRBV12-4 | TGTGCCAGCCAATGGACGGGGCATGGCTACACCTTC | CASQWTGHGYTF
TRBJ1-2 | - | medium-sized | TRBV12-3/TRBV12-4 | TGTGCCAGCAGGGCCTCGGGAGGCTACACCTTC | CASRASGGYTF
TRBJ1-2 | - | medium-sized | TRBV12-3/TRBV12-4 | TGTGCCAGCAGTTTGGCCGGACAGCCCTATGGCTACACCTTC | CASSLAGQPYGYTF
TRBJ1-2 | TRBD1 | - | TRBV12-3/TRBV12-4 | TGTGCCAGCAGTGAACAGGGGAACTATGGCTACACCTTC | CASSEQGNYGYTF
TRBJ1-2 | - | medium-sized | TRBV12-3/TRBV12-4 | TGTGCCAGCAGTTTTAATTTTAACAGGGTAGGTGGCTACACCTTC | CASSFNFNRVGGYTF
TRBJ1-2 | - | medium-sized | TRBV12-3/TRBV12-4 | TGTGCCAGCAGACGGGACCGCACGACCTTATATGGCTACACCTTC | CASRRDRTTLYGYTF
TRBJ1-2 | - | medium-sized | TRBV12-3/TRBV12-4 | TGTGCCAGCAGTTCCCCTCCAGGGGAGGGCTACACCTTC | CASSSPPGEGYTF
TRBJ1-2 | TRBD1 | large | TRBV12-3/TRBV12-4 | TGTGCCAGCAGTTGGGACAGGGTCTATGGCTACACCTTC | CASSWDRVYGYTF
TRBJ1-2 | - | large | TRBV12-3/TRBV12-4 | TGTGCCAGCAGGACCGGAGCCGGCTATGGCTACACCTTC | CASRTGAGYGYTF
TRBJ1-2 | - | medium-sized | TRBV12-3/TRBV12-4 | TGTGCCAGCAGTCTGGGGAGGAGCTATGGCTACACCTTC | CASSLGRSYGYTF
TRBJ1-2 | - | large | TRBV12-3/TRBV12-4 | TGTGCCAGCAGTTTGGGCCTTGGACAGAACTATGGCTACACCTTC | CASSLGLGQNYGYTF
TRBJ1-2 | - | many | TRBV12-3/TRBV12-4 | TGTGCCAGCAGTGGAGGGGCGGTGGGCTACACCTTC | CASSGGAVGYTF
TRBJ1-2 | - | medium-sized | TRBV12-3/TRBV12-4 | TGTGCCAGCAGTTTCGGAAAGAGGGTTGCCTATGGCTACACCTTC | CASSFGKRVAYGYTF
TRBJ1-2 | - | medium-sized | TRBV12-3/TRBV12-4 | TGTGCCAGCAGTTTGGTCAGGGATGGCTACACCTTC | CASSLVRDGYTF
TRBJ1-2 | - | large | TRBV12-3/TRBV12-4 | TGTGCCAGCAGTTTAACCGGGACTAACTATGGCTACACCTTC | CASSLTGTNYGYTF
TRBJ1-2 | - | medium-sized | TRBV12-3/TRBV12-4 | TGTGCCAGCAGTTCAGGCGCATATGGCTACACCTTC | CASSSGAYGYTF
TRBJ1-2 | - | medium-sized | TRBV12-3/TRBV12-4 | TGTGCCAGCAGTTTAATGGTTCAAGCAGGAGGCTATGGCTACACCTTC | CASSLMVQAGGYGYTF
TRBJ1-2 | - | medium-sized | TRBV12-3/TRBV12-4 | TGTGCCAGCAGTTCGCGAAGAGCCAATAACTATGGCTACACCTTC | CASSSRRANNYGYTF
TRBJ1-2 | TRBD1 | medium-sized | TRBV12-3/TRBV12-4 | TGTGCCAGCACTACTACGACAGGGAGAGGGAGCTACACCTTC | CASTTTTGRGSYTF
TRBJ1-2 | TRBD1 | medium-sized | TRBV12-3/TRBV12-4 | TGTGCCAGCAGCTCACAGGGGCCCGGAAATGGCTACACCTTC | CASSSQGPGNGYTF
TRBJ1-2 | - | medium-sized | TRBV12-3/TRBV12-4 | TGTGCCAGCACGGGTTCCAGTTTGGGCTATGGCTACACCTTC | CASTGSSLGYGYTF
TRBJ1-2 | - | large | TRBV12-3/TRBV12-4 | TGTGCCAGCAGTTTATCCGGGACAAGGCCTGGGGAAGGCTACACCTTC | CASSLSGTRPGEGYTF
TRBJ1-2 | - | medium-sized | TRBV12-3/TRBV12-4 | TGTGCCAGCACCCAAGGGGCGGGTGGCTACACCTTC | CASTQGAGGYTF
TRBJ1-2 | TRBD1 | medium-sized | TRBV12-3/TRBV12-4 | TGTGCCAGCAGTTTAACGGGGACAGCATATGGCTACACCTTC | CASSLTGTAYGYTF
TRBJ1-2 | - | medium-sized | TRBV12-3/TRBV12-4 | TGTGCCAGCAGTCCGGACGGGACTAACTATGGCTACACCTTC | CASSPDGTNYGYTF
TRBJ1-2 | TRBD1 | medium-sized | TRBV12-3/TRBV12-4 | TGTGCCAGCAGTCGAGTAGACAGGGTGGACTATGGCTACACCTTC | CASSRVDRVDYGYTF
TRBJ1-2 | - | large | TRBV12-3/TRBV12-4 | TGTGCCAGCAGGTCACAGGGACTCTATGGCTACACCTTC | CASRSQGLYGYTF
TRBJ1-2 | - | medium-sized | TRBV12-3/TRBV12-4 | TGTGCCAGCAGCTTATACAATCACTGGACCTTC | CASSLYNHWTF
TRBJ1-2 | - | large | TRBV12-3/TRBV12-4 | TGTGCCAGCACCCAGGAGGGTCACTATGGCTACACCTTC | CASTQEGHYGYTF
TRBJ1-2 | - | medium-sized | TRBV12-3/TRBV12-4 | TGTGCCAGCGGCACCGCGAGGGGCTCCTTTGGCTACACCTTC | CASGTARGSFGYTF
TRBJ1-2 | - | many | TRBV12-3/TRBV12-4 | TGTGCCAGCAGCGGACAATATGGCTACACCTTC | CASSGQYGYTF
TRBJ1-2 | - | medium-sized | TRBV12-3/TRBV12-4 | TGTGCCAGCAGCCCGTTTCAAACAGGCCTTCCTAACTATGGCTACACCTTC | CASSPFQTGLPNYGYTF